The 6 T cell receptor beta chains in this list originate from one sample, sequenced in a study of identical twins. TCRdb passed the 5' RACE reads through MiXCR, listing each CDR3 protein once. The data hold about 460,000 distinct CDR3 sequences, with 12% to 15% observed a single time. The data were also submitted as part of a second study, on yellow fever vaccine responses in identical twins.

What was sequenced was CD4+ T cells sorted from blood. These receptors were taken from a woman under 30 in good health.

This clonotype has just a few counts. Here the CDR3 reads CASSYNTGGINHEQFF. The CDR3 DNA reads TGTGCCAGCAGCTATAATACAGGGGGCATCAACCATGAGCAGTTCTTC. The V and J genes are TRBV7-3 and TRBJ2-1; 9 bases fit TRBD1. The CDR3 spans 16 residues. J gave up 8 bases and V 4 bases, and 12 bases lay outside the gene matches. CDR1 is SGHTA and CDR2 is FQGTGA in the germline V gene.

The chain uses TRBV10-3 and TRBJ2-7; TRBD1 matches at 7 bases. The V gene end was trimmed by 0 bases and the J gene end by 3 bases; junction bases not matched to a gene: 8. The CDR3 extends over 16 amino acids. Germline V gene data show CDR1 as ENHRY and CDR2 as SYGVKD. The CDR3 nucleotides are TGTGCCATCAGTGAGTCGAGACCGGGACAGAGCTACGAGCAGTACTTC. Translating gives CAISESRPGQSYEQYF.

The rearrangement links TRBV6-4 to TRBJ2-3; perhaps TRBD1 as D (5 bases). Germline loops: CDR1 MRHNA, CDR2 SNTAGT. Deletions cut 5 bases from V and 6 bases from J, with 12 bases between. The CDR3 consists of 13 residues. In nucleotides, the CDR3 is TGTGCCAGCAGTCAGGGATACAGGGATACGCAGTATTTT. This translates into CASSQGYRDTQYF.

The genes are TRBV10-3 and TRBJ2-5; TRBD1 matches 10 bases. The V gene end was trimmed by 2 bases and the J gene end by 7 bases; junction bases not matched to a gene: 13. The CDR3 runs to 17 residues. The germline CDR1 and CDR2 sequences are ENHRY and SYGVKD. CDR3 in DNA: TGTGCCATCAGTGAGACCGGGACAGGGGCGACCCGATTGACCCAGTACTTC. Protein sequence: CAISETGTGATRLTQYF.

This clonotype was detected only a few times. This may arise from a read error, as a much more abundant clone is one base away. This chain uses TRBV6-5 with TRBJ2-7, with TRBD1 matching 10 bases. The CDR3 totals 14 residues. The germline V gene encodes CDR1 MNHEY and CDR2 SVGAGI. With 2 bases clipped from V and 3 bases from J, the junction kept 1 base outside the gene matches. The CDR3 loop reads CASSYRTGGYEQYF. The CDR3 coding sequence is TGTGCCAGCAGTTACCGGACAGGGGGCTACGAGCAGTACTTC.

This chain links TRBV12-3 or TRBV12-4 with TRBJ2-2; 9 nucleotides line up with TRBD2. CDR3 length: 16 residues. V lost 3 bases to trimming and J lost 6 bases; unmatched junction nucleotides: 8. CDR3 coding DNA: TGTGCCAGCAGTTTTCCTAGCGGGAACATTCCCGGGGAGCTGTTTTTT. Translating gives CASSFPSGNIPGELFF.